The following is a T cell receptor beta chain sequence with its context. Its antigen is unknown. The entry originates in a study of shared clonotypes between healthy human individuals. Assay used: immunoSEQ multiplex PCR; TCRdb lists only in-frame clones, some missing. This sample has 700,000 or so clones, with more than 70% found just once. CDR1 is SGHVS, CDR2 FNYEAQ, per germline. This CDR3 is built from 16 residues. V was clipped by 5 bases and J by 0 bases; unmatched bases: 6. Study outcomes and limitations: Naive subsets, compared against memory subsets, generally had larger estimated richness values.

The receptor was isolated from a woman aged 30 to 39 in good health. Sequencing was carried out using memory CD4+ T cells sorted from blood. As to subset: CD45RA-negative fraction. The chain employs TRBV7-6 and TRBJ2-3; the match to TRBD2 covers 9 bases. The CDR3 DNA reads TGTGCCAGCAGCCCCCGACTAGCGGCTAGCACAGATACGCAGTATTTT. This gives the protein CASSPRLAASTDTQYF.